This paragraph reports one TCR beta chain. Its antigen remains unidentified. The CDR3 is 17 amino acids. Germline V CDR1 and CDR2: SEHNR, FQNEAQ (reference sequence). Unmatched junction bases numbered 14, after V lost 5 bases and J lost 3 bases. These data are taken from a study of cytomegalovirus exposure and HLA in healthy donors. Broader study findings: The presence/absence work took it that sequencing depth was about the same across donors.

This PCR relied on a set of 60 Vbeta primers and 13 Jbeta primers. Produced via immunoSEQ multiplex PCR; TCRdb's table is partial and in-frame only. The sample holds 58,000 or so clones, over 60% seen once. The sequence derives from a man in his fifties or sixties in good health and CMV-seropositive. The sequenced material came from PBMCs. This chain connects TRBV7-9 to TRBJ2-7; 9 bases line up with TRBD1. As DNA, the CDR3 is TGTGCCAGCAGCCGAACTACCGGGACAGGGTTTGGCTACGAGCAGTACTTC. As protein: CASSRTTGTGFGYEQYF.